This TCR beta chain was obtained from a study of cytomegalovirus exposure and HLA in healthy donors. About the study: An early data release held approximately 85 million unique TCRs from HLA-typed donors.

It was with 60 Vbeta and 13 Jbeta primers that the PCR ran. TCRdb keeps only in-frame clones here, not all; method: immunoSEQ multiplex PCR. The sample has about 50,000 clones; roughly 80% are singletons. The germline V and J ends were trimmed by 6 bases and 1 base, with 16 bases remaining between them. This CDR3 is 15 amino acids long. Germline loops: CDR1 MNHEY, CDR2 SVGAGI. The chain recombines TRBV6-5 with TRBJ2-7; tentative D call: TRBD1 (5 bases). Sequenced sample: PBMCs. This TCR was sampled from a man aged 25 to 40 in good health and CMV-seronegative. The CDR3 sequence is CASSSMGLGSYEQYF. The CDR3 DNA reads TGTGCCAGCAGCTCAATGGGGCTGGGATCCTACGAGCAGTACTTC.